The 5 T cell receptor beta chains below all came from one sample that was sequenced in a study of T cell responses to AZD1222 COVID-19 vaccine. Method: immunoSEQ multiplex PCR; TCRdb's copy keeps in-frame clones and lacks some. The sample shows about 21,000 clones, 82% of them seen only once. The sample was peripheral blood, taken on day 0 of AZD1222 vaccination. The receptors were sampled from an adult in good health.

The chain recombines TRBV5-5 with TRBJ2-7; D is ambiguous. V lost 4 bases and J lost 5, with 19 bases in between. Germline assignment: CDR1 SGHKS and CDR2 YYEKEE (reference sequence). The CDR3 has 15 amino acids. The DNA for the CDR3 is TGTGCCAGCAGCGACACCACCAGTTCGGCGGACGAGCAGTACTTC. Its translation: CASSDTTSSADEQYF.

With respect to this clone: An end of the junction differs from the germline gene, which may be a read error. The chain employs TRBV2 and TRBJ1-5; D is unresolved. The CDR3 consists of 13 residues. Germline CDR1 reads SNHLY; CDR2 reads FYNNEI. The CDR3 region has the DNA TGTGCCAGCAGGTCCCTTTCAGCCCCAACCCAACATTTT. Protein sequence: CASRSLSAPTQHF. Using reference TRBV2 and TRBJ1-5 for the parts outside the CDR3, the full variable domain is EPEVTQTPSHQVTQMGQEVILRCVPISNHLYFYWYRQILGQKVEFLVSFYNNEISEKSEIFDDQFSVERPDGSNFTLKIRSTKLEDSAMYFCASRSLSAPTQHFGDGTRLSIL.

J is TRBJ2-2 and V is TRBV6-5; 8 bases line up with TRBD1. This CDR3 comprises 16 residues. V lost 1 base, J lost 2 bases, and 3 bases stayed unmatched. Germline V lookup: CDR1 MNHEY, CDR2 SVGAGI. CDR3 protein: CASSYFRGLNTGELFF. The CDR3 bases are TGTGCCAGCAGTTACTTCAGGGGGCTTAACACCGGGGAGCTGTTTTTT.

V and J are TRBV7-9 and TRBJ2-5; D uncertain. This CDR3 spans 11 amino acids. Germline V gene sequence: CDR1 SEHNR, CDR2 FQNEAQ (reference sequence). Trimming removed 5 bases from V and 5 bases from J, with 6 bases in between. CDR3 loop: CASSLKETQYF. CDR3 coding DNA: TGTGCCAGCAGCCTGAAGGAGACCCAGTACTTC.

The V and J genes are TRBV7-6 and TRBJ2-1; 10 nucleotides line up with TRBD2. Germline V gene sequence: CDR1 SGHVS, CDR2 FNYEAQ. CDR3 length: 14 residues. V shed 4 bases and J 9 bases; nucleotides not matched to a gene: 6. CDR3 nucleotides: TGTGCCAGCAGCTCCAGCGGGGGGGCATCTGAGCAGTTCTTC. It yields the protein CASSSSGGASEQFF.